The source of this TCR beta chain is a study of brain T cells in children with intractable seizures. As to time point: blood from clinic visit 5 months post-surgery; TSC patient then seizure free. This table comes from immunoSEQ multiplex PCR, and its TCRdb copy is limited to in-frame clones, with some not included. The data show hundreds of thousands of clones, about 93% seen once. Trimming removed 0 bases from V and 6 bases from J, with 6 bases in between. CDR1 and CDR2 from the germline V gene are KGHSH and LQKENI. The CDR3 spans 12 residues. The clonotype originates from a boy under two years old with tuberous sclerosis and intractable seizures. The genes are TRBV18 and TRBJ2-7; D gene uncertain. Sequenced here: peripheral blood, sampled less than 6 months after surgery. The CDR3 sequence: CASSPPGFEQYF. The CDR3 bases are TGTGCCAGCTCACCACCGGGGTTCGAGCAGTACTTC.